One and the same sample provided the 21 T cell receptor beta chains below, sequenced in a study of cytomegalovirus exposure and HLA in healthy donors (dated by TCRdb to about 2017). Library preparation used the immunoSEQ multiplex PCR assay. For the multiplex PCR, a mixture combining 60 forward primers for TCR Vbeta segments and 13 reverse primers for TCR Jbeta segments was used. What TCRdb holds here is the immuneACCESS table cut down to in-frame rearrangements. Part of the clones is not present; checked against another copy, under half of the missing clones reflect an unresolved V gene, and the others are unexplained. This sample holds 100,000 to 150,000 clones; over 60% were observed only once. More than 1.5% of the sample goes to the ten largest clones. Sequencing was carried out using PBMCs. These receptor sequences come from a man aged 18 to 29 in good health and CMV-seronegative.

This clone has just a few counts. The rearrangement uses TRBV7-7 and TRBJ2-3; D is unresolved. Trimming took 8 bases from V and 2 from J, leaving 11 bases between them. This CDR3 is 13 amino acids long. Germline V CDR1 and CDR2: SSHAT, FNYEAQ (reference sequence). CDR3 nucleotide sequence: TGTGCCAGCGGAGCCTTCAACACAGATACGCAGTATTTT. Translating it yields CASGAFNTDTQYF.

In its sample, this clone was seen once. V usage is TRBV7-9 and J usage is TRBJ2-5; possible D gene TRBD1, 5 bases. From germline, CDR1 is SEHNR and CDR2 FQNEAQ (reference sequence). V lost 5 bases and J 5 bases, leaving 15 bases between the germline ends. The CDR3 extends over 14 amino acids. This chain's CDR3 is CASSPGHDGETQYF. As DNA, the CDR3 is TGTGCCAGCAGCCCTGGACACGATGGGGAGACCCAGTACTTC.

This chain uses TRBV11-2 with TRBJ2-7, with unresolved D. Deletions cut 6 bases from V and 6 bases from J, with 18 bases between. This CDR3 comprises 14 residues. Germline CDR1 reads SGHAT; CDR2 reads FQNNGV. DNA of the CDR3: TGTGCCAGCAGTCCCATGGGCGCGACGCGCGAGCAGTACTTC. Translated, it gives CASSPMGATREQYF.

V is TRBV27 and J is TRBJ2-7; possible D gene TRBD1, 5 bases. Trimming took off 6 bases at V and 6 bases at J, with 15 bases between the two ends. The CDR3 is 13 residues long. The germline CDR1 and CDR2 sequences are MNHEY and SMNVEV (reference sequence). This CDR3 is CASSPSQGPEQYF. Written as DNA, the CDR3 is TGTGCCAGCAGCCCCTCCCAGGGCCCCGAGCAGTACTTC.

The CDR3 DNA is TGTGCCAGCAGCCGTGGGCTAGCGAGCTACAATGAGCAGTTCTTC. Translated: CASSRGLASYNEQFF. The chain is built from TRBV7-3 and TRBJ2-1, with D perhaps TRBD2 (6 bases). The CDR3 loop spans 15 amino acids. V lost 5 bases to trimming and J lost 3 bases, with 14 bases between them. Germline lookup yields CDR1 SGHTA and CDR2 FQGTGA. Supplemented by reference TRBV7-3 and TRBJ2-1, the full variable domain reads GAGVSQTPSNKVTEKGKYVELRCDPISGHTALYWYRQSLGQGPEFLIYFQGTGAADDSGLPNDRFFAVRPEGSVSTLKIQRTERGDSAVYLCASSRGLASYNEQFFGPGTRLTVL.

This clone was found a few times. The chain joins TRBV19 to TRBJ1-5; no firm D call. The CDR3 is 16 residues long. CDR1 LNHDA and CDR2 SQIVND come from the germline V gene (reference sequence). Trimming cost V 3 bases and J 3 bases, with 15 bases left between them. CDR3 nucleotides: TGTGCCAGTAGTATCAGGTTCTGGTACATCAATCAGCCCCAGCATTTT. Its protein is CASSIRFWYINQPQHF.

This clone was recorded only once. V gene TRBV27 combines with J gene TRBJ1-5; D may be TRBD1 (6 bases). CDR1 is MNHEY, CDR2 SMNVEV, per germline (reference sequence). V was trimmed by 5 bases and J by 6 bases, leaving 26 bases between them. This CDR3 has 18 amino acids. The DNA of the CDR3 is TGTGCCAGCAGTAAACTCACCCCATTAGGGGGTAGGGGTCAGCCCCAGCATTTT. Its translation is CASSKLTPLGGRGQPQHF.

CDR3 nucleotide sequence: TGTGCCAGCAGCCCAAATCCCAGTAGCACCTACGAGCAGTACTTC. Translating it yields CASSPNPSSTYEQYF. The chain employs TRBV7-2 and TRBJ2-7; D is undetermined. The germline V gene has CDR1 SGHTA and CDR2 FQGNSA. This CDR3 region has 15 residues. V was shortened by 5 bases and J by 2 bases, with 16 bases between the two germline ends.

The chain joins TRBV30 to TRBJ1-3; 7 nucleotides agree with TRBD1. With V trimmed by 0 bases and J by 2 bases, 1 base remained unmatched. Germline CDR1 GTSNPN, CDR2 SVGIG (reference sequence). The CDR3 runs 14 residues. CDR3 in amino acids: CAWSVTGAGNTIYF. The CDR3 DNA follows: TGTGCCTGGAGTGTCACAGGGGCTGGAAACACCATATATTTT.

This chain connects TRBV11-2 to TRBJ2-3; 8 bases match TRBD2. The CDR3 is 13 residues long. CDR1 and CDR2 (germline): SGHAT, FQNNGV. V dropped 7 bases and J dropped 5; count of bases not matched to a gene: 5. This chain's CDR3 is CASTRGGVDTQYF. The CDR3 DNA follows: TGTGCCAGCACCCGGGGGGGTGTAGATACGCAGTATTTT.

The J gene is TRBJ2-5, the V gene TRBV7-7; D unclear. The CDR3 loop spans 14 amino acids. The germline V and J ends were trimmed by 3 bases and 2 bases, with 10 bases remaining between them. The germline V gene encodes CDR1 SSHAT and CDR2 FNYEAQ (reference sequence). CDR3 residues: CASSFSRGQETQYF. In DNA, the CDR3 is TGTGCCAGCAGCTTCTCACGCGGTCAAGAGACCCAGTACTTC.

This clone was seen just once. J is TRBJ1-2 and V is TRBV2; 7 positions agree with TRBD1. Germline V lookup: CDR1 SNHLY, CDR2 FYNNEI. Trimming at V came to 8 bases and at J to 2 bases, leaving 8 bases not matched to a gene. The CDR3 extends over 14 amino acids. Written as DNA, the CDR3 is TGTGCCAGCCGGAGGACAGGACGCAACTATGGCTACACCTTC. Its translation is CASRRTGRNYGYTF.

The chain carries TRBV27 and TRBJ1-4; 9 nucleotides line up with TRBD1. Germline lookup yields CDR1 MNHEY and CDR2 SMNVEV (reference sequence). V trimming: 1 base; J trimming: 15 bases; junction bases outside the gene matches: 12. This CDR3 comprises 15 residues. CDR3 protein: CASSLWGQGGTEVFF. The CDR3 bases are TGTGCCAGCAGTTTATGGGGACAGGGTGGGACGGAGGTGTTTTTT.

The chain employs TRBV7-8 and TRBJ1-5; 8 nucleotides match TRBD1. The CDR3 sequence is 19 residues long. Germline CDR1 reads SGHVS; CDR2 reads FQNEAQ. V lost 5 bases and J lost 1; bases outside the gene matches: 16. The chain's CDR3 is CASSPIGGYSGGSNQPQHF. The CDR3 coding sequence is TGTGCCAGCAGCCCGATAGGGGGATATTCAGGGGGCAGCAATCAGCCCCAGCATTTT.

This CDR3 is CASRWGGTNTEAFF. In nucleotides, the CDR3 is TGCGCCAGCAGGTGGGGAGGAACGAACACTGAAGCTTTCTTT. The genes are TRBV5-1 and TRBJ1-1, with D uncertain. Germline CDR1 and CDR2: SGHRS and YFSETQ. The length of the CDR3 is 14 residues. V lost 5 bases and J lost 1, with 12 bases in between.

A few counts support this clone. The chain has TRBV28 and TRBJ1-3; D unclear. Germline-derived CDR1 and CDR2 are MDHEN and SYDVKM. Trimming pared 8 bases from V and 7 bases from J, leaving 6 bases between. The CDR3 contains 10 residues. CDR3 sequence (DNA): TGTGCCAGCGGTCAGAACACCATATATTTT. Translation: CASGQNTIYF.

V usage is TRBV28 and J usage is TRBJ1-2; a weak D match, TRBD1 (6 bases). Germline lookup yields CDR1 MDHEN and CDR2 SYDVKM. Trimming cost V 6 bases and J 6 bases, with 17 bases left between them. This CDR3 is built from 14 residues. DNA for the CDR3: TGTGCCAGCAGCTCCGGGACATCGGTACATGGCTACACCTTC. It is translated as CASSSGTSVHGYTF.

This clone occurred a few times. The chain links TRBV19 to TRBJ2-1, with D possibly matching TRBD1 (5 bases). The V end lost 5 bases, the J end lost 2 bases, and 13 bases lay between the germline ends. The length of the CDR3 is 15 residues. From germline, CDR1 is LNHDA and CDR2 SQIVND (reference sequence). Here the CDR3 reads CASSPRAGPYNEQFF. The CDR3 DNA follows: TGTGCCAGTAGTCCCCGAGCAGGGCCCTACAATGAGCAGTTCTTC.

V and J are TRBV6-5 and TRBJ1-5, with 11 positions matching TRBD1. The CDR3 runs to 16 residues. V lost 0 bases to trimming and J lost 6 bases; unmatched junction nucleotides: 4. Germline V gives CDR1 MNHEY, CDR2 SVGAGI. CDR3 loop: CASSYSGDRGSQPQHF. DNA of the CDR3: TGTGCCAGCAGTTACTCGGGGGACAGGGGGTCTCAGCCCCAGCATTTT.

The chain has TRBV5-1 and TRBJ2-7; 7 bases line up with TRBD1. From germline, CDR1 is SGHRS and CDR2 YFSETQ. The CDR3 contains 16 residues. The V segment lost 4 bases and the J segment 1 base; nucleotides outside the gene matches: 11. The CDR3 bases are TGCGCCAGCAGCCCCACAACTGGGACAGCTTCCTACGAGCAGTACTTC. It is translated as CASSPTTGTASYEQYF.

The chain has TRBV29-1 and TRBJ2-3; tentative D call: TRBD2 (5 bases). In germline, CDR1 is SQVTM, CDR2 ANQGSEA. CDR3 length: 13 residues. V gave up 4 bases and J gave up 6 bases, with 14 bases separating them. The CDR3 coding sequence is TGCAGCGTTGGGACTCTCCTCGGGGATACGCAGTATTTT. This gives the protein CSVGTLLGDTQYF.